Listed below are T cell receptor beta chains from one sample, sequenced in a study of T cell responses to AZD1222 COVID-19 vaccine. Assay used: immunoSEQ multiplex PCR; TCRdb lists only in-frame clones, some missing. The sample contains 85,000 or so clones, 80% to 95% of which appear only once. The sequences come from peripheral blood, collected 28 days after the second AZD1222 dose. These receptor sequences come from an adult who received the AZD1222 COVID-19 vaccine. The CDR3 runs from the conserved cysteine through the conserved F or W. Each record gives: D gene, V gene, clone size, J gene, CDR3 DNA, CDR3 protein. The D gene is left open where the match is weak. Some rows have no size entry. The others give once, few or many, or a class for an expanded clone.

>.|TRBV5-1|.|TRBJ1-1
TGCGCCAGCAGCTTGGGACAACATGCCCTGAACACTGAAGCTTTCTTT
CASSLGQHALNTEAFF
>.|TRBV24-1|.|TRBJ2-1
TGTGCCACCAGTGACCCCGGTCAGGAGCAGTTCTTC
CATSDPGQEQFF
>.|TRBV5-4|.|TRBJ1-1
TGTGCCAGCAGCGGGGGGGCCAACACTGAAGCTTTCTTT
CASSGGANTEAFF
>.|TRBV27|.|TRBJ1-4
TGTGCCAGCAGTTTATATGGGGCAGCGAATGAAAAACTGTTTTTT
CASSLYGAANEKLFF
>.|TRBV3-1/TRBV3-2|.|TRBJ2-1
TGTGCCAGCAGCCCCCTCGGCAATGAGCAGTTCTTC
CASSPLGNEQFF
>.|TRBV15|.|TRBJ1-1
TGTGCCACCAGCAGAGATAGGGTGAACACTGAAGCTTTCTTT
CATSRDRVNTEAFF
>.|TRBV6-5|.|TRBJ1-1
TGTGCCAGCAGCCAACCCTCTATGGGCACTGAAGCTTTCTTT
CASSQPSMGTEAFF
>TRBD1|TRBV19|.|TRBJ2-5
TGTGCCAGTGGGGATGCGGGACAGGGGAGTGAGACCCAGTACTTC
CASGDAGQGSETQYF
>.|TRBV19|.|TRBJ2-7
TGTGCCAGTAGCGCACCACGATGGGGCGAGCAGTACTTC
CASSAPRWGEQYF
>TRBD1|TRBV19|few|TRBJ1-2
TGTGCCAGTAGTCCCTCTGGACAGGGGGCAAACTATGGCTACACCTTC
CASSPSGQGANYGYTF
>TRBD1|TRBV19|.|TRBJ1-3
TGTGCCAGTAATTTGAGGGGGCGCTATGGAAACACCATATATTTT
CASNLRGRYGNTIYF
>.|TRBV6-5|once|TRBJ2-1
TGTGCCAGCGGCGAGTGGCAAAAAAACAATGAGCAGTTCTTC
CASGEWQKNNEQFF
>TRBD1|TRBV5-6|.|TRBJ1-1
TGTGCCAGCAGCGGCCGGGACAGGAACACTGAAGCTTTCTTT
CASSGRDRNTEAFF
>.|TRBV5-4|.|TRBJ2-1
TGTGCCAGCAGGAGCCTCTCCTACAATGAGCAGTTCTTC
CASRSLSYNEQFF
>TRBD1|TRBV5-6|.|TRBJ1-2
TGTGCCAGCGGCAGGGTATCAGGGGGCTTTAACTATGGCTACACCTTC
CASGRVSGGFNYGYTF
>.|TRBV9|.|TRBJ2-7
TGTGCCAGCAGCGCAACAGGGGGGGTCGGCCTTTACGAGCAGTACTTC
CASSATGGVGLYEQYF
>TRBD2|TRBV12-5|.|TRBJ2-1
TGTGCTAGTGGTTTTTGGCTAGCGGGGGGCCATGAGCAGTTCTTC
CASGFWLAGGHEQFF
>.|TRBV21-1|.|TRBJ1-1
TGTGCCAGCAGCAAAATGAGGCCGAACACTGAAGCTTTCTTT
CASSKMRPNTEAFF
>TRBD1|TRBV5-1|many|TRBJ1-1
TGCGCCAGCAGCTTGGATCCCAGGGGGCTCGAAGCTTTCTTT
CASSLDPRGLEAFF
>.|TRBV5-1|.|TRBJ2-6
TGCGCCAGCATGCGCTACCTCTCTGGGGCCAACGTCCTGACTTTC
CASMRYLSGANVLTF
>.|TRBV6-4|.|TRBJ2-6
TGTGCCAGCAGTGACACCTCTGGGGCCAACGTCCTGACTTTC
CASSDTSGANVLTF
>.|TRBV11-2|once|TRBJ1-6
TGTGCCAGCAGCTTGATGGGGTTGGCCCTCCACTTT
CASSLMGLALHF
>TRBD1|TRBV6-5|.|TRBJ1-2
TGTGCCAGCAGTTCAAGGACAGGGGAGTATGGCTACACCTTC
CASSSRTGEYGYTF
>TRBD1|TRBV19|.|TRBJ1-1
TGTGCCAGTAGTTCGTACAGGGGGCCGGGGACTGAAGCTTTCTTT
CASSSYRGPGTEAFF
>TRBD1|TRBV5-1|.|TRBJ1-2
TGCGCCAGCAGCTCCGGCGGCTCCGGGACAGCCTATGGCTACACCTTC
CASSSGGSGTAYGYTF
>TRBD1|TRBV19|.|TRBJ2-6
TGTGCCAGTAGCCGACAGGGTCGGACTGGGGCCAACGTCCTGACTTTC
CASSRQGRTGANVLTF
>.|TRBV7-9|.|TRBJ2-2
TGTGCCAGCAGTGGGGGGGAGCTGTTTTTT
CASSGGELFF
>.|TRBV28|.|TRBJ2-1
TGTGCCAGCAGTCTCTACAGTGTACCGAACAATGAGCAGTTCTTC
CASSLYSVPNNEQFF
>.|TRBV7-3|.|TRBJ2-1
TGTGCCAGCAGCCCACCAGGGTCTAATGAGCAGTTCTTC
CASSPPGSNEQFF
>.|TRBV2|once|TRBJ1-5
TGTGCCAGCAGTCCCGGAGGATATAGCAATCAGCCCCAGCATTTT
CASSPGGYSNQPQHF
>.|TRBV20-1|.|TRBJ2-2
TGCAGTGCTAGTCCTAGCCCGGTCACCGGGGAGCTGTTTTTT
CSASPSPVTGELFF